This T cell receptor beta chain stems from a study of blood T cell repertoires in COVID-19. Study as a whole: PBMCs, B-cell-depleted T cells, or T cells provided the cDNA or gDNA that made up the material.

Repertoires were generated with immunoSEQ multiplex PCR, while TCRdb's copy carries only in-frame clones and drops some. The sample carries around 70,000 clones, 60% to 80% recorded once. Trimming cost V 5 bases and J 5 bases; bases outside gene matches: 17. This CDR3 is 18 amino acids long. Germline V gene lookup returns CDR1 SGHTA and CDR2 FQGNSA. The receptor's source is a human donor in a cohort sampled during active COVID-19. The sample was peripheral blood. The chain employs TRBV7-2 and TRBJ2-1; 8 bases map to TRBD1. In DNA form, the CDR3 reads TGTGCCAGCAGCGCCCAAACTACTCTGACAGGGGCGAACAATGAGCAGTTCTTC. The encoded protein is CASSAQTTLTGANNEQFF.